The rows below give T cell receptor beta chains drawn from one sample of a study of blood T cell repertoires in COVID-19. TCRdb keeps only in-frame clones here, not all; method: immunoSEQ multiplex PCR. The table shows 200,000 to 250,000 clones, with roughly four fifths occurring only once. The sample taken for sequencing was PBMCs or T cells enriched from blood (not recorded which). The receptors here all came from a woman in her forties or fifties who had been exposed to COVID-19. Both conserved end residues are part of each CDR3. Fields, in order: D gene, J gene, clone size, V gene, CDR3 protein, CDR3 DNA. The D gene is left open where the match is weak. Only some rows state a clone size, as once, few, many or a class for expanded clones.

D: NA; J: TRBJ2-1; size: NA; V: TRBV6-5; CDR3: CASSPTGALEQFF; DNA: TGTGCCAGCAGTCCGACAGGAGCTCTTGAGCAGTTCTTC
D: NA; J: TRBJ1-2; size: few; V: TRBV7-9; CDR3: CASSLDKNYGYTF; DNA: TGTGCCAGCAGCCTGGACAAAAACTATGGCTACACCTTC
D: TRBD2; J: TRBJ2-3; size: NA; V: TRBV6-4; CDR3: CASILGGCADTQYF; DNA: TGTGCCAGCATATTGGGGGGGTGTGCAGATACGCAGTATTTT
D: NA; J: TRBJ2-7; size: NA; V: TRBV7-3; CDR3: CASSLGLAGEGYEQYF; DNA: TGTGCCAGCAGCTTAGGTTTGGCGGGTGAGGGCTACGAGCAGTACTTC
D: NA; J: TRBJ1-5; size: few; V: TRBV30; CDR3: CAWSQQLNQPQHF; DNA: TGTGCCTGGAGTCAACAGCTAAATCAGCCCCAGCATTTT
D: TRBD1; J: TRBJ1-1; size: NA; V: TRBV19; CDR3: CASSITGTGYTEAFF; DNA: TGTGCCAGTAGTATAACCGGGACAGGCTACACTGAAGCTTTCTTT
D: NA; J: TRBJ1-6; size: NA; V: TRBV5-1; CDR3: CASSLDSYNSPLHF; DNA: TGCGCCAGCAGCCTTGACAGCTATAATTCACCCCTCCACTTT
D: NA; J: TRBJ1-1; size: NA; V: TRBV11-2; CDR3: CASARFPGREGSEAFF; DNA: TGTGCCAGCGCCCGCTTTCCGGGCAGGGAGGGCTCTGAAGCTTTCTTT
D: NA; J: TRBJ1-1; size: once; V: TRBV12-5; CDR3: CASGYGQTKDNEAFF; DNA: TGTGCTAGTGGTTACGGACAGACGAAAGATAATGAAGCTTTCTTT
D: NA; J: TRBJ2-7; size: NA; V: TRBV6-2/TRBV6-3; CDR3: CASSYAAGAYEQYF; DNA: TGTGCCAGCAGTTACGCGGCAGGGGCCTACGAGCAGTACTTC
D: NA; J: TRBJ2-2; size: NA; V: TRBV6-5; CDR3: CASSQDSLPGELFF; DNA: TGTGCCAGCAGTCAGGACTCCCTCCCCGGGGAGCTGTTTTTT
D: TRBD1; J: TRBJ1-2; size: few; V: TRBV30; CDR3: CAWWTGELYGYTF; DNA: TGTGCCTGGTGGACAGGAGAACTCTATGGCTACACCTTC
D: TRBD1; J: TRBJ1-2; size: NA; V: TRBV12-3/TRBV12-4; CDR3: CASSRTGGYTF; DNA: TGTGCCAGCAGTAGGACAGGCGGCTACACCTTC
D: TRBD1; J: TRBJ1-1; size: NA; V: TRBV18; CDR3: CASSRDRDGEAFF; DNA: TGTGCCAGCTCCCGAGACAGGGACGGCGAAGCTTTCTTT
D: TRBD1; J: TRBJ2-2; size: NA; V: TRBV6-2/TRBV6-3; CDR3: CASSLQGPVTGELFF; DNA: TGTGCCAGCAGTTTACAGGGGCCCGTAACCGGGGAGCTGTTTTTT
D: NA; J: TRBJ2-2; size: NA; V: TRBV5-1; CDR3: CASSLFRTPNTGELFF; DNA: TGCGCCAGCAGCTTGTTCAGGACACCGAACACCGGGGAGCTGTTTTTT
D: NA; J: TRBJ1-1; size: NA; V: TRBV15; CDR3: CATSRGVGGTEAFF; DNA: TGTGCCACCAGCAGAGGGGTCGGGGGCACTGAAGCTTTCTTT
D: TRBD1; J: TRBJ1-2; size: NA; V: TRBV5-6; CDR3: CARSSGGRGVYGYTF; DNA: TGTGCCCGCAGCTCCGGGGGCAGGGGGGTTTATGGCTACACCTTC
D: NA; J: TRBJ2-5; size: few; V: TRBV19; CDR3: CASSIDGGVGETQYF; DNA: TGTGCCAGTAGTATAGATGGCGGGGTTGGGGAGACCCAGTACTTC
D: TRBD1; J: TRBJ2-6; size: once; V: TRBV11-2; CDR3: CASSPGQGKLSGANVLTF; DNA: TGTGCCAGCAGCCCGGGACAGGGGAAACTCTCTGGGGCCAACGTCCTGACTTTC
D: NA; J: TRBJ2-1; size: once; V: TRBV7-7; CDR3: CASSLGPAASVHNEQFF; DNA: TGTGCCAGCAGCTTAGGTCCCGCCGCTAGCGTGCACAATGAGCAGTTCTTC
D: NA; J: TRBJ1-2; size: NA; V: TRBV6-5; CDR3: CASRRGGARGYTF; DNA: TGTGCCAGCAGGCGCGGGGGGGCGCGGGGCTACACCTTC
D: TRBD2; J: TRBJ2-5; size: NA; V: TRBV11-2; CDR3: CASSPGGVETQYF; DNA: TGTGCCAGCAGCCCGGGGGGGGTAGAGACCCAGTACTTC
D: NA; J: TRBJ2-3; size: NA; V: TRBV5-1; CDR3: CASSLTPITSDTQYF; DNA: TGCGCCAGCAGCTTGACACCAATTACCTCAGATACGCAGTATTTT
D: TRBD1; J: TRBJ2-3; size: NA; V: TRBV19; CDR3: CASSRDREWDTQYF; DNA: TGTGCCAGTAGTAGGGACAGGGAGTGGGATACGCAGTATTTT
D: NA; J: TRBJ2-3; size: NA; V: TRBV18; CDR3: CASSLDQDTDTQYF; DNA: TGTGCCAGCTCACTTGACCAGGACACAGATACGCAGTATTTT
D: NA; J: TRBJ2-3; size: NA; V: TRBV2; CDR3: CASRGQITDTQYF; DNA: TGTGCCAGCAGGGGGCAGATCACAGATACGCAGTATTTT
D: NA; J: TRBJ1-2; size: NA; V: TRBV10-2; CDR3: CASNLGGTQHYTF; DNA: TGCGCCAGCAATTTGGGGGGGACCCAGCACTACACCTTC
D: NA; J: TRBJ1-2; size: NA; V: TRBV6-1; CDR3: CASSEAGGYGYTF; DNA: TGTGCCAGCAGTGAAGCGGGGGGATATGGCTACACCTTC
D: NA; J: TRBJ1-1; size: NA; V: TRBV3-1/TRBV3-2; CDR3: CASSQGGHGTEAFF; DNA: TGTGCCAGCAGCCAAGGCGGGCACGGCACTGAAGCTTTCTTT
D: TRBD2; J: TRBJ2-1; size: NA; V: TRBV24-1; CDR3: CATSDVGLAGGLEQFF; DNA: TGTGCCACCAGTGACGTAGGACTAGCGGGGGGATTGGAGCAGTTCTTC
D: NA; J: TRBJ1-1; size: NA; V: TRBV27; CDR3: CASKSTGVTEAFF; DNA: TGTGCCAGCAAGTCCACGGGAGTCACTGAAGCTTTCTTT
D: NA; J: TRBJ1-1; size: NA; V: TRBV6-5; CDR3: CASTAGNTEAFF; DNA: TGTGCCAGCACGGCGGGGAACACTGAAGCTTTCTTT
D: TRBD1; J: TRBJ2-7; size: NA; V: TRBV7-9; CDR3: CASSSGDSPYEQYF; DNA: TGTGCCAGCAGCTCTGGGGACAGCCCCTACGAGCAGTACTTC
D: NA; J: TRBJ2-3; size: NA; V: TRBV4-3; CDR3: CASSLGGPTDTQYF; DNA: TGCGCCAGCAGCCTCGGGGGGCCCACAGATACGCAGTATTTT
D: NA; J: TRBJ1-1; size: NA; V: TRBV11-2; CDR3: CASSLAGGGVAFF; DNA: TGTGCCAGCAGCTTAGCTGGAGGGGGGGTTGCTTTCTTT
D: NA; J: TRBJ1-1; size: NA; V: TRBV6-1; CDR3: CASSEARGAAWNTEAFF; DNA: TGTGCCAGCAGTGAAGCGCGAGGCGCGGCATGGAACACTGAAGCTTTCTTT
D: NA; J: TRBJ2-7; size: NA; V: TRBV2; CDR3: CASREQGSSYEQYF; DNA: TGTGCCAGCCGTGAGCAGGGGAGCTCCTACGAGCAGTACTTC
D: TRBD1; J: TRBJ1-1; size: NA; V: TRBV9; CDR3: CASSATGGAGMNTEAFF; DNA: TGTGCCAGCAGCGCCACAGGGGGAGCGGGGATGAACACTGAAGCTTTCTTT
D: TRBD2; J: TRBJ2-2; size: NA; V: TRBV6-6; CDR3: CASSSLPGLAGGLNTGELFF; DNA: TGTGCCAGCAGCTCCTTACCGGGACTAGCGGGGGGGCTGAACACCGGGGAGCTGTTTTTT
D: NA; J: TRBJ1-1; size: NA; V: TRBV11-3; CDR3: CASSLGGNTEAFF; DNA: TGTGCCAGCAGCTTGGGGGGGAACACTGAAGCTTTCTTT
D: TRBD2; J: TRBJ2-1; size: NA; V: TRBV7-9; CDR3: CASSLYSGGASPPRNEQFF; DNA: TGTGCCAGCAGCCTCTATAGCGGGGGGGCTAGTCCCCCTCGAAATGAGCAGTTCTTC
D: NA; J: TRBJ2-5; size: NA; V: TRBV5-1; CDR3: CASSFSRAQETQYF; DNA: TGCGCCAGCAGCTTTTCCAGGGCCCAAGAGACCCAGTACTTC
D: NA; J: TRBJ2-2; size: once; V: TRBV5-1; CDR3: CASSLVVIGTGELFF; DNA: TGCGCCAGCAGCTTGGTAGTCATCGGGACCGGGGAGCTGTTTTTT
D: NA; J: TRBJ1-2; size: once; V: TRBV19; CDR3: CASSISGAGGYGYTF; DNA: TGTGCCAGTAGTATTTCGGGGGCGGGAGGCTATGGCTACACCTTC
D: TRBD1; J: TRBJ2-1; size: NA; V: TRBV7-3; CDR3: CASSSRQGVQNEQFF; DNA: TGTGCCAGCAGCTCGCGACAGGGTGTTCAGAATGAGCAGTTCTTC
D: NA; J: TRBJ1-2; size: few; V: TRBV20-1; CDR3: CSARGLDYGYTF; DNA: TGCAGTGCTCGTGGACTGGACTATGGCTACACCTTC
D: TRBD1; J: TRBJ1-1; size: NA; V: TRBV3-1/TRBV3-2; CDR3: CASSRHDRGGGNTEAFF; DNA: TGTGCCAGCAGCCGCCACGACAGGGGGGGAGGGAACACTGAAGCTTTCTTT
D: TRBD1; J: TRBJ1-4; size: NA; V: TRBV7-6; CDR3: CASSLGTVSNEKLFF; DNA: TGTGCCAGCAGCCTCGGGACAGTTTCTAATGAAAAACTGTTTTTT
D: NA; J: TRBJ1-5; size: NA; V: TRBV6-2/TRBV6-3; CDR3: CASSPHGGFTPSNQPQHF; DNA: TGTGCCAGCAGTCCCCACGGGGGTTTCACTCCTAGCAATCAGCCCCAGCATTTT
D: NA; J: TRBJ2-5; size: NA; V: TRBV9; CDR3: CASSVEGVKETQYF; DNA: TGTGCCAGCAGCGTGGAGGGTGTGAAAGAGACCCAGTACTTC
D: NA; J: TRBJ2-2; size: once; V: TRBV18; CDR3: CASSPGDRNTGELFF; DNA: TGTGCCAGCTCACCAGGCGACAGGAACACCGGGGAGCTGTTTTTT
D: TRBD1; J: TRBJ2-2; size: NA; V: TRBV6-4; CDR3: CASSGQGATGELFF; DNA: TGTGCCAGCAGCGGACAGGGGGCAACCGGGGAGCTGTTTTTT
D: TRBD1; J: TRBJ1-2; size: NA; V: TRBV5-4; CDR3: CASSVTGGYGYTF; DNA: TGTGCCAGCAGCGTTACAGGGGGCTATGGCTACACCTTC
D: TRBD1; J: TRBJ1-1; size: NA; V: TRBV7-2; CDR3: CASSTFRGINTEAFF; DNA: TGTGCCAGCAGTACCTTCAGGGGGATAAACACTGAAGCTTTCTTT